One and the same sample provided the 2 T cell receptor beta chains below, sequenced in a study of molecular identifiers for immune sequencing clone quantification. MiXCR, applied by TCRdb to the PCR reads, yields one record per CDR3 protein. This sample has over 600,000 distinct CDR3 sequences, with 15% to 20% found just once. The specimen sequenced was naive CD8+ T cells from blood, with Jurkat cell RNA spiked in. Subset here: FACS-sorted CD8+CD4-CCR7+CD45RA+ naive T cells. These receptors were obtained from a human donor in good health. Some libraries in this study had Jurkat cell RNA spiked in.

This chain uses TRBV4-3 with TRBJ2-3, with D maybe TRBD1 (5 bases). V lost 5 bases to trimming and J lost 8 bases, with 17 bases between them. Germline V lookup: CDR1 LGHNA, CDR2 YSLEER. This CDR3 is built from 14 residues. The CDR3 bases are TGCGCCAGCAGCTCTCAGGGAAGCCCAGGTACGCAGTATTTT. Translation: CASSSQGSPGTQYF.

The chain is built from TRBV4-3 and TRBJ2-2, with D perhaps matching TRBD1 (5 bases). Trimming removed 3 bases at V and 2 bases at J, with 7 bases between. The CDR3 covers 14 residues. Germline CDR1 LGHNA, CDR2 YSLEER. This chain's CDR3 is CASSHRANTGELFF. CDR3 nucleotides: TGCGCCAGCAGCCACAGGGCTAACACCGGGGAGCTGTTTTTT.